What follows are 13 T cell receptor beta chains derived from one specimen sequenced in a study of Ad26.COV2.S vaccination and SARS-CoV-2 variants. Only in-frame clones appear in the TCRdb table, and some are missing; sequencing was by immunoSEQ multiplex PCR. The table has fewer than 300,000 clones, around 87% seen once. Treatment in this sample: over 15 received Ad26.COV2.S at low or high dose, single or two shots; roughly five received placebo; per-sample allocation not given. Specimen acquisition occurred on day 63 following the initial vaccine or placebo injection. Sample: peripheral blood, taken in a trial of Ad26.COV2.S vaccine versus placebo. The receptors originated from a person aged 18-60 years who received the Ad26.COV2.S COVID-19 vaccine or a placebo.

The chain couples TRBV6-1 to TRBJ2-2; D is perhaps TRBD1 (5 bases). Germline lookup yields CDR1 MNHNS and CDR2 SASEGT. Deletions cut 2 bases from V and 4 bases from J, with 11 bases between. The CDR3 is made up of 15 amino acids. CDR3 nucleotides: TGTGCCAGCAGTGAAATAGGGGTGGGCACCGGGGAGCTGTTTTTT. Translated, it gives CASSEIGVGTGELFF.

V usage is TRBV5-5 and J usage is TRBJ2-3; 7 positions agree with TRBD2. This CDR3 is 16 amino acids long. Germline values: CDR1 SGHKS, CDR2 YYEKEE (reference sequence). V shed 4 bases and J 6 bases; nucleotides not matched to a gene: 14. CDR3: CASSRLASQPGDTQYF. The CDR3 coding sequence is TGTGCCAGCAGCCGACTAGCCTCCCAACCCGGGGATACGCAGTATTTT.

The chain recombines TRBV7-8 with TRBJ1-2; D gene ambiguous. Germline V lookup: CDR1 SGHVS, CDR2 FQNEAQ. The CDR3 is 13 amino acids. V lost 0 bases, J lost 3 bases, and 5 bases lay in between. The CDR3 bases are TGTGCCAGCAGCTTAGCTGCGTACTATGGCTACACCTTC. Encoded protein: CASSLAAYYGYTF.

V and J are TRBV21-1 and TRBJ1-5. TRBV21-1 is tagged as a pseudogene. The CDR3 loop spans 16 amino acids. CDR3 in amino acids: CASSPGGRGFNQPQHF. In DNA, the CDR3 is TGTGCCAGCAGCCCTGGAGGTCGGGGATTCAATCAGCCCCAGCATTTT.

This clone occurred once. The rearrangement uses TRBV18 and TRBJ2-6, with a tentative D call TRBD2 (5 bases). Germline-derived CDR1 and CDR2 are KGHSH and LQKENI. V was shortened by 2 bases and J by 0 bases, with 11 bases between the two germline ends. This CDR3 region has 17 residues. The CDR3 loop reads CASSPRAGVSGANVLTF. In nucleotides, the CDR3 is TGTGCCAGCTCACCAAGGGCGGGCGTCTCTGGGGCCAACGTCCTGACTTTC.

The CDR3 DNA reads TGTGCCAGCAGCCCGTACACAGGCGGACGGGGCTACACCTTC. Translated, it gives CASSPYTGGRGYTF. The chain has TRBV5-5 and TRBJ1-2; D is possibly TRBD1 (5 bases). Germline V lookup: CDR1 SGHKS, CDR2 YYEKEE (reference sequence). V was clipped by 4 bases and J by 8 bases, with 18 bases between them. The CDR3 spans 14 residues.

The chain uses TRBV5-6 and TRBJ1-2; D unresolved. V dropped 0 bases and J dropped 8 bases, with 17 bases sitting between them. In germline, CDR1 is SGHDT, CDR2 YYEEEE. This CDR3 has 15 amino acids. Here the CDR3 reads CASSLERSARRGYTF. For the CDR3, the DNA is TGTGCCAGCAGCTTGGAGAGATCCGCTCGAAGGGGCTACACCTTC.

The chain links TRBV6-6 to TRBJ2-5; 12 positions match TRBD1. The germline gives CDR1 MNHNY, CDR2 SVGAGI (reference sequence). Unmatched junction bases numbered 11, after V lost 5 bases and J lost 4 bases. This CDR3 is built from 17 residues. CDR3 residues: CASSRPPGTGGLETQYF. The DNA for the CDR3 is TGTGCCAGCAGTCGACCCCCCGGGACAGGGGGCTTAGAGACCCAGTACTTC.

The genes are TRBV20-1 and TRBJ2-4; the D is unclear. CDR1 is DFQATT, CDR2 SNEGSKA, per germline (reference sequence). V gave up 7 bases and J gave up 0 bases, with 4 bases separating them. The CDR3 sequence is 11 residues long. The CDR3 coding sequence is TGCAGTGTTATAGCCAAAAACATTCAGTACTTC. Translating gives CSVIAKNIQYF.

This clone has only one observation. CDR3 DNA sequence: TGTGCCAGCAGTGGAGGTACAGGAGGCTACAATGAGCAGTTCTTC. It codes for CASSGGTGGYNEQFF. The chain employs TRBV2 and TRBJ2-1, with D perhaps assigned TRBD1 or TRBD2 (5 bases each). Deletions cut 4 bases from V and 3 bases from J, with 13 bases between. This CDR3 spans 15 amino acids. Per germline, CDR1 SNHLY and CDR2 FYNNEI.

The chain joins TRBV6-5 to TRBJ1-4, with D maybe TRBD1 (5 bases). The CDR3 consists of 13 residues. V lost 8 bases, J lost 7 bases, and 14 bases lay in between. Germline CDR1 is MNHEY and CDR2 is SVGAGI. In nucleotides, the CDR3 is TGTGCCAGCCGCTCGGGGCAGGTTGAAAAACTGTTTTTT. The encoded protein is CASRSGQVEKLFF.

The V call is TRBV7-6, the J call TRBJ2-3; 10 bases agree with TRBD2. The CDR3 is 16 residues long. Losses at the gene ends were 1 base for V and 4 bases for J; bases not matched to a gene: 5. Looked up from germline, CDR1 is SGHVS and CDR2 is FNYEAQ. The DNA of the CDR3 is TGTGCCAGCAGCTTAGAAGCTAGCGGGAGTGCAGATACGCAGTATTTT. Amino acid sequence: CASSLEASGSADTQYF.

A single count supports this clone. The V gene is TRBV7-9, the J gene TRBJ2-3, with unresolved D. CDR3 length equals 16 residues. Trimming shortened V by 5 bases and J by 4 bases, and 19 bases separated the two germline ends. In germline, CDR1 is SEHNR, CDR2 FQNEAQ (reference sequence). This CDR3 reads CASSPPGRVAADTQYF. The CDR3 nucleotides read TGTGCCAGCAGCCCCCCAGGTAGGGTAGCTGCAGATACGCAGTATTTT.